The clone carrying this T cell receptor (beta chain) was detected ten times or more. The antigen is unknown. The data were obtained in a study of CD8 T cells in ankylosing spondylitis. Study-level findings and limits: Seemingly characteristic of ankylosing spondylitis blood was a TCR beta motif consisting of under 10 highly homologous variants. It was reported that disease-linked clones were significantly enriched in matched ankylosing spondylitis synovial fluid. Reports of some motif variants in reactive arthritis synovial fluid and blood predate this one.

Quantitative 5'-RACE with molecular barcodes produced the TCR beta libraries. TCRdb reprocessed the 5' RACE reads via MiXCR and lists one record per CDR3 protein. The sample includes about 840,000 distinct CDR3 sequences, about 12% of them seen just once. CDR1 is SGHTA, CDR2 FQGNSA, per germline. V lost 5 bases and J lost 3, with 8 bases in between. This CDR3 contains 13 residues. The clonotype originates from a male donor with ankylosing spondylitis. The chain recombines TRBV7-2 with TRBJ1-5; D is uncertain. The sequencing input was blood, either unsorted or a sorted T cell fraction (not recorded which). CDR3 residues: CASSQMNNQPQHF. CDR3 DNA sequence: TGTGCCAGCAGCCAGATGAACAATCAGCCCCAGCATTTT.